These 30 T cell receptor beta chains were sequenced from one sample in a study of STAT3 mutations in large granular lymphocyte leukemia. Whole-study results and caveats: In T-cell large granular lymphocyte leukemia, about half of patients showed multiple immunodominant subclonotypes.

Clones were read by immunoSEQ multiplex PCR, and TCRdb kept only the in-frame ones, dropping some. The data contain over 15,000 clones, approximately 91% of them singletons. These receptors have no known antigen. The sequenced material came from peripheral blood mononuclear cells. The source is a woman in her forties or fifties with T-cell large granular lymphocyte leukemia. Some clones in this sample may be carry-over from other donors' samples.

This sequence joins TRBV5-4 and TRBJ2-7; D is uncertain. Per germline, CDR1 SGHNT and CDR2 YYREEE (reference sequence). V lost 3 bases to trimming and J lost 3 bases, with 7 bases between them. There are 12 residues in the CDR3. The CDR3 sequence is CASSSPGYEQYF. CDR3 sequence (DNA): TGTGCCAGCAGCTCCCCCGGCTACGAGCAGTACTTC.

This clone appeared a single time. J is TRBJ1-2 and V is TRBV7-9, with D uncertain. The CDR3 loop spans 13 amino acids. Between the trimmed V and J ends, which lost 3 bases and 6 bases, there was a span of 11 bases. CDR1 and CDR2 from the germline V gene are SEHNR and FQNEAQ (reference sequence). CDR3 coding DNA: TGTGCCAGCAGCTTCTCACAGATTAATGGCTACACCTTC. This gives the protein CASSFSQINGYTF.

In its sample, this clone was seen once. The chain carries TRBV6-1 and TRBJ2-3; no reliable D call. The CDR3 length is 11 residues. From germline, CDR1 is MNHNS and CDR2 SASEGT. Trimming took off 6 bases at V and 8 bases at J, with 9 bases between the two ends. CDR3 amino acids: CASRSDLTQYF. The CDR3 DNA follows: TGTGCCAGCAGGTCGGATCTTACGCAGTATTTT.

J is TRBJ2-7 and V is TRBV7-9, with no clear D. Deletions cut 7 bases from V and 1 base from J, with 17 bases between. The CDR3 covers 15 residues. CDR1 is SEHNR, CDR2 FQNEAQ, per germline (reference sequence). The CDR3 DNA reads as TGTGCCAGCACCCAAACGGTACACGGTTCCTACGAGCAGTACTTC. It is translated as CASTQTVHGSYEQYF.

Only one count was recorded for this clone. Its ends do not fully match the called genes, so a read error is possible. The chain has TRBV5-6 and TRBJ1-2; TRBD1 is a possible D gene (5 bases). CDR1 SGHDT and CDR2 YYEEEE come from the germline V gene. There are 12 residues in the CDR3. The CDR3 bases are TGTGCCAGCAGCTGGGGGGACGGGCGATTCGCCTTC. It is translated as CASSWGDGRFAF.

The V gene is TRBV27, the J gene TRBJ1-5, with no clear D. The CDR3 extends over 14 amino acids. In germline, CDR1 is MNHEY, CDR2 SMNVEV (reference sequence). V was shortened by 2 bases and J by 5 bases, with 10 bases between the two germline ends. CDR3 bases: TGTGCCAGCAGTTTAGCCGGGTACCATCAGCCCCAGCATTTT. Its protein is CASSLAGYHQPQHF.

The chain links TRBV5-1 to TRBJ2-7; D is possibly TRBD1 or TRBD2 (6 bases each). CDR1 is SGHRS, CDR2 YFSETQ, per germline. This CDR3 has 14 residues. V dropped 0 bases and J dropped 7 bases, with 14 bases sitting between them. The CDR3 region is CASSLAAGAGEQYF. Written as DNA, the CDR3 is TGCGCCAGCAGCTTGGCCGCAGGGGCGGGGGAGCAGTACTTC.

V usage is TRBV27 and J usage is TRBJ1-1, with 8 nucleotides matching TRBD1. The germline V gene encodes CDR1 MNHEY and CDR2 SMNVEV (reference sequence). CDR3 length: 13 residues. With 4 bases clipped from V and 12 bases from J, the junction kept 10 bases outside the gene matches. CDR3 protein: CASSYTTGAKTFF. Written as DNA, the CDR3 is TGTGCCAGCAGTTATACGACAGGGGCGAAGACTTTCTTT.

The chain joins TRBV5-1 to TRBJ1-4; TRBD1 aligns across 9 bases. V was clipped by 4 bases and J by 0 bases; unmatched bases: 1. The CDR3 extends over 15 amino acids. Germline V CDR1 and CDR2: SGHRS, YFSETQ. CDR3 loop: CASSRTGATNEKLFF. In DNA form, the CDR3 reads TGCGCCAGCAGCCGGACAGGGGCAACTAATGAAAAACTGTTTTTT.

The genes are TRBV30 and TRBJ2-7; TRBD1 is a possible D gene (6 bases). Trimming pared 0 bases from V and 2 bases from J, leaving 14 bases between. Germline V gene lookup returns CDR1 GTSNPN and CDR2 SVGIG (reference sequence). The CDR3 covers 15 residues. This CDR3 reads CAWSVPNRATYEQYF. CDR3 in DNA: TGTGCCTGGAGTGTACCTAACAGGGCCACCTACGAGCAGTACTTC.

A single count supports this clone. The rearrangement uses TRBV7-2 and TRBJ2-5, with 8 positions matching TRBD2. J gave up 4 bases and V 2 bases, and 3 bases lay outside the gene matches. The CDR3 runs to 14 residues. In germline, CDR1 is SGHTA, CDR2 FQGNSA. CDR3 in DNA: TGTGCCAGCAGCTTACAAGCGGGAGCAGAGACCCAGTACTTC. It yields the protein CASSLQAGAETQYF.

This rearrangement joins TRBV7-9 to TRBJ2-1, with D perhaps matching TRBD1 or TRBD2 (5 bases each). Germline-derived CDR1 and CDR2 are SEHNR and FQNEAQ (reference sequence). The CDR3 is 15 amino acids. Trimming shortened V by 7 bases and J by 2 bases, and 15 bases separated the two germline ends. The CDR3 DNA reads TGTGCCAGCACTAGAGCCGGGACGGCCTACAATGAGCAGTTCTTC. It encodes CASTRAGTAYNEQFF.

The chain is built from TRBV29-1 and TRBJ1-3; 10 bases align to TRBD1. The CDR3 length is 12 residues. The junction had 4 bases not matched to a gene; V was cut back by 4 bases and J by 10 bases. Germline CDR1 is SQVTM and CDR2 is ANQGSEA. CDR3 sequence: CSVVGTGETIYF. CDR3 sequence (DNA): TGCAGCGTTGTTGGGACAGGGGAAACCATATATTTT.

The V and J genes are TRBV4-1 and TRBJ2-2; TRBD2 aligns across 11 bases. V was clipped by 1 base and J by 0 bases; unmatched bases: 1. The germline V gene has CDR1 MGHRA and CDR2 YSYEKL. The CDR3 length is 17 residues. CDR3 coding DNA: TGCGCCAGCAGCCAAGTGGGACTAGCGGCGAACACCGGGGAGCTGTTTTTT. Its translation: CASSQVGLAANTGELFF.

V usage is TRBV7-2 and J usage is TRBJ1-5; 7 bases align to TRBD1. Germline CDR1 is SGHTA and CDR2 is FQGNSA. With 5 bases clipped from V and 4 bases from J, the junction kept 8 bases outside the gene matches. The CDR3 has 15 amino acids. For the CDR3, the DNA is TGTGCCAGCAGCCGACGACAGGGAGAGAATCAGCCCCAGCATTTT. Its protein product is CASSRRQGENQPQHF.

This chain joins TRBV4-3 and TRBJ1-1; D is ambiguous. The V gene's germline CDR1 is LGHNA and CDR2 YSLEER. V was cut by 1 base and J by 4 bases, with 7 bases left in between. There are 13 residues in the CDR3. The DNA for the CDR3 is TGCGCCAGCAGCCAAGTGGCCTTCACTGAAGCTTTCTTT. Its translation is CASSQVAFTEAFF.

This chain links TRBV2 with TRBJ1-3, with 9 bases aligning to TRBD1. The CDR3 spans 15 residues. Germline CDR1 is SNHLY and CDR2 is FYNNEI. V dropped 6 bases and J dropped 4; count of bases not matched to a gene: 7. The CDR3 spells CASSPGTGTGNTIYF. The DNA for the CDR3 is TGTGCCAGCAGCCCCGGGACAGGGACAGGAAACACCATATATTTT. The full variable domain, rest sourced from reference TRBV2 and TRBJ1-3, is EPEVTQTPSHQVTQMGQEVILRCVPISNHLYFYWYRQILGQKVEFLVSFYNNEISEKSEIFDDQFSVERPDGSNFTLKIRSTKLEDSAMYFCASSPGTGTGNTIYFGEGSWLTVV.

The V gene is TRBV18, the J gene TRBJ2-1; D not certain. The ends were cut back, 2 bases at V and 6 bases at J, with 8 bases in the middle. Germline values: CDR1 KGHSH, CDR2 LQKENI. This CDR3 comprises 13 residues. The CDR3 protein is CASSPSLSNEQFF. The CDR3 bases are TGTGCCAGCTCACCATCACTAAGCAATGAGCAGTTCTTC.

This clone came up a few times. The V call is TRBV25-1, the J call TRBJ1-1; TRBD1 matches 11 bases. Germline lookup yields CDR1 MGHDK and CDR2 SYGVNS. This CDR3 contains 15 residues. Trimming took 5 bases from V and 2 from J; bases not matched to a gene: 4. The chain's CDR3 is CASSPWTGGNTEAFF. The CDR3 DNA is TGTGCCAGCAGTCCCTGGACAGGGGGCAACACTGAAGCTTTCTTT.

The V gene is TRBV5-4, the J gene TRBJ1-2; TRBD1 is a possible D gene (6 bases). The V end lost 4 bases, the J end lost 4 bases, and 20 bases lay between the germline ends. Germline V lookup: CDR1 SGHNT, CDR2 YYREEE (reference sequence). The CDR3 has 16 amino acids. The CDR3 DNA reads TGTGCCAGCAGCATGGGAGACAGGATAGGTTTCTATGGCTACACCTTC. It specifies CASSMGDRIGFYGYTF. Looking up the rest from reference TRBV5-4 and TRBJ1-2 gives the full variable domain: ETGVTQSPTHLIKTRGQQVTLRCSSQSGHNTVSWYQQALGQGPQFIFQYYREEENGRGNFPPRFSGLQFPNYSSELNVNALELDDSALYLCASSMGDRIGFYGYTFGSGTRLTVV.

Written as DNA, the CDR3 is TGCAGCGTTGCCGGGACAGGGCCCATGGCCACTGAAGCTTTCTTT. Its protein is CSVAGTGPMATEAFF. This chain joins TRBV29-1 and TRBJ1-1, with TRBD1 matching over 9 bases. This CDR3 spans 15 amino acids. Germline V gene lookup returns CDR1 SQVTM and CDR2 ANQGSEA. V lost 4 bases to trimming and J lost 4 bases; unmatched junction nucleotides: 10.

This rearrangement joins TRBV7-9 to TRBJ2-5, with 8 bases fitting TRBD1. The germline V gene encodes CDR1 SEHNR and CDR2 FQNEAQ (reference sequence). The CDR3 totals 17 residues. V gave up 5 bases and J gave up 2 bases; unmatched junction bases: 13. The CDR3 DNA reads as TGTGCCAGCAGCGCCGTAGGGACAGGCATATCTCAAGAGACCCAGTACTTC. Protein product: CASSAVGTGISQETQYF.

This sequence joins TRBV18 and TRBJ1-3; a weak D match, TRBD1 (6 bases). Germline V CDR1 and CDR2: KGHSH, LQKENI. Trimming took 5 bases from V and 0 from J, leaving 17 bases between them. The CDR3 loop spans 17 amino acids. This CDR3 reads CASSASFTGRSGNTIYF. In DNA form, the CDR3 reads TGTGCCAGCTCAGCGTCCTTCACAGGGCGCTCTGGAAACACCATATATTTT.

The rearrangement joins TRBV6-6 to TRBJ1-2; D gene uncertain. The CDR3 extends over 13 amino acids. V lost 3 bases, J lost 0 bases, and 5 bases lay in between. Germline V gives CDR1 MNHNY, CDR2 SVGAGI (reference sequence). The CDR3 here is CASSYGPNYGYTF. CDR3 coding DNA: TGTGCCAGCAGTTATGGCCCTAACTATGGCTACACCTTC.

The chain recombines TRBV27 with TRBJ1-1; D perhaps matches TRBD1 (5 bases). The CDR3 is 16 residues long. Trimming left V 1 base short and J 10 bases short, with 22 bases between. Germline V gene sequence: CDR1 MNHEY, CDR2 SMNVEV (reference sequence). This CDR3 reads CASSLWEGPTRFRAFF. The CDR3 nucleotides are TGTGCCAGCAGTTTATGGGAGGGGCCAACCAGATTTAGAGCTTTCTTT.

Only one count was recorded for this clone. J is TRBJ1-2 and V is TRBV5-1; 7 bases are a match to TRBD1. Per germline, CDR1 SGHRS and CDR2 YFSETQ. The CDR3 length is 16 residues. Trimming removed 4 bases from V and 8 bases from J; junction bases left unmatched: 17. CDR3 amino acids: CASSHGQATYSGGYTF. The CDR3 coding sequence is TGCGCCAGCAGCCACGGACAGGCCACCTATTCTGGCGGCTACACCTTC.

The CDR3 DNA reads as TGCGCCAGCAGCCAAGACACAGGGGGTCAGCCCCAGCATTTT. It is translated as CASSQDTGGQPQHF. This chain uses TRBV4-3 with TRBJ1-5, with 8 bases aligning to TRBD1. Germline-derived CDR1 and CDR2 are LGHNA and YSLEER. The CDR3 loop spans 14 amino acids. The junction had 1 base not matched to a gene; V was cut back by 0 bases and J by 6 bases.

This chain uses TRBV5-6 with TRBJ1-2; 7 nucleotides line up with TRBD1. Per the germline V gene, CDR1 is SGHDT and CDR2 is YYEEEE. The CDR3 contains 14 residues. V gave up 1 base and J gave up 4 bases; unmatched junction bases: 4. The CDR3, as DNA: TGTGCCAGCAGCTTGAGGGGGCGCGGCTATGGCTACACCTTC. It specifies CASSLRGRGYGYTF.

V is TRBV6-5 and J is TRBJ1-1, with D hard to call. The CDR3 runs 13 residues. CDR1 is MNHEY, CDR2 SVGAGI, per germline. V was clipped by 2 bases and J by 5 bases, with 9 bases between them. The CDR3 coding sequence is TGTGCCAGCAGTTACCAAGGAGTAACTGAAGCTTTCTTT. This gives the protein CASSYQGVTEAFF.

With regard to this clone: The germline gene is not matched at one end of the junction; a read error may be the cause. This chain links TRBV5-5 with TRBJ1-2; TRBD1 might be the D (5 bases). The germline V gene encodes CDR1 SGHKS and CDR2 YYEKEE (reference sequence). The CDR3 is made up of 12 amino acids. DNA of the CDR3: TGTGCCAGCAGTTTGGGGGGCTATGGCTACACCTTC. This sequence encodes CASSLGGYGYTF.